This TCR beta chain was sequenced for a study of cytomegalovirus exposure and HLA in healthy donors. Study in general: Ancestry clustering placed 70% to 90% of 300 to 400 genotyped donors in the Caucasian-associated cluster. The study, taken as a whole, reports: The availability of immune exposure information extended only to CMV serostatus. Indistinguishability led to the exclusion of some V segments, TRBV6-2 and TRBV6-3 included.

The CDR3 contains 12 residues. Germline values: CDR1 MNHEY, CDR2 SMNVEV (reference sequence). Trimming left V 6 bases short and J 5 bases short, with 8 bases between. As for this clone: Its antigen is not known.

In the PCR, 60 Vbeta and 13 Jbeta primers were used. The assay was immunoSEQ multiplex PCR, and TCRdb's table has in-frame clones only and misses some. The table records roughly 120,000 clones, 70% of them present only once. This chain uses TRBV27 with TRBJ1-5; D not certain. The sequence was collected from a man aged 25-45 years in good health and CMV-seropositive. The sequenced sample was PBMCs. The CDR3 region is CASSFRDQPQHF. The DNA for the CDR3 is TGTGCCAGCAGCTTCCGGGATCAGCCCCAGCATTTT.